The 27 T cell receptor beta chains reported below all come from one sample, sequenced in a study of T-cell memory formation after mild COVID-19. TCRdb re-analysed the 5' RACE reads in MiXCR, keeping a single row per CDR3 protein. Of some 410,000 distinct CDR3 sequences detected, around 22% appear once; the ten largest clones hold less than 15%. Sequenced material: PBMCs or a T cell subset sorted from them (not recorded which). Receptors were obtained from an adult woman who had mild COVID-19 (a few samples of this study predate the infection). Cell type and time point are not known.

The CDR3 here is CSATISGVVADTQYF. The CDR3 nucleotides are TGCAGTGCAACAATAAGCGGGGTTGTCGCAGATACGCAGTATTTT. The J gene is TRBJ2-3, the V gene TRBV20-1; TRBD2 matches 7 bases. Per the germline V gene, CDR1 is DFQATT and CDR2 is SNEGSKA (reference sequence). The CDR3 is 15 residues long. Unmatched junction bases numbered 13, after V lost 6 bases and J lost 4 bases.

This chain uses TRBV30 with TRBJ1-1; weak D call: TRBD1 (6 bases). The CDR3 length is 13 residues. Germline-derived CDR1 and CDR2 are GTSNPN and SVGIG (reference sequence). Between the trimmed V and J ends, which lost 4 bases and 5 bases, there was a span of 14 bases. DNA for the CDR3: TGTGCCTGGACGGTAGGAGGGGGTACTGAAGCTTTCTTT. Encoded protein: CAWTVGGGTEAFF.

The chain recombines TRBV24-1 with TRBJ2-7; D is unclear. The CDR3 contains 13 residues. Between the trimmed V and J ends, which lost 1 base and 3 bases, there was a span of 6 bases. Per the germline V gene, CDR1 is KGHDR and CDR2 is SFDVKD. The DNA of the CDR3 is TGTGCCACCAGTGATTTTTTAGGCTACGAGCAGTACTTC. Residues: CATSDFLGYEQYF.

This clonotype turned up a few times. CDR3 in DNA: TGTGCCAGCAGCTTAGATCCCACTAGCCAAGAGCAGTTCTTC. It codes for CASSLDPTSQEQFF. The chain couples TRBV7-3 to TRBJ2-1; D may be TRBD2 (6 bases). This CDR3 has 14 amino acids. With 2 bases removed from V and 10 bases from J, the gap between germline ends came to 15 bases. Germline V lookup: CDR1 SGHTA, CDR2 FQGTGA.

Only a few counts were recorded for this clonotype. The chain is built from TRBV14 and TRBJ2-5; 14 bases fit TRBD2. Unmatched junction bases numbered 7, after V lost 6 bases and J lost 4 bases. The germline V gene encodes CDR1 SGHDN and CDR2 FVKESK. The CDR3 extends over 16 amino acids. CDR3 sequence: CASSRTSGRIGETQYF. The CDR3 region has the DNA TGTGCCAGCAGTCGGACTAGCGGGAGGATCGGAGAGACCCAGTACTTC.

This clonotype was recorded a few times. The chain links TRBV9 to TRBJ2-2, with D uncertain. CDR3 length: 13 amino acids. Trimming took 0 bases from V and 10 from J, leaving 10 bases between them. From germline, CDR1 is SGDLS and CDR2 YYNGEE. The CDR3 here is CASSVVDASELFF. As DNA, the CDR3 is TGTGCCAGCAGCGTAGTCGACGCCTCGGAGCTGTTTTTT.

This clonotype was detected only a few times. The CDR3 spells CAWSSGNTIYF. Here the CDR3 DNA reads TGTGCCTGGAGTTCTGGAAACACCATATATTTT. V and J are TRBV30 and TRBJ1-3; D is unresolved. The CDR3 spans 11 residues. Germline V gives CDR1 GTSNPN, CDR2 SVGIG (reference sequence). V dropped 2 bases and J dropped 1 base, with 0 bases sitting between them.

This clonotype has only a few counts. This rearrangement joins TRBV6-1 to TRBJ1-2, with TRBD1 as a possible D gene (6 bases). CDR1 and CDR2 from the germline V gene are MNHNS and SASEGT. V lost 6 bases and J 10 bases, leaving 18 bases between the germline ends. CDR3 length: 13 amino acids. The CDR3 DNA is TGTGCCAGCAGGGAAACCCCGGACAGCTACTACACCTTC. Its translation: CASRETPDSYYTF.

The V and J genes are TRBV7-3 and TRBJ2-3; D gene ambiguous. Per germline, CDR1 SGHTA and CDR2 FQGTGA. There are 15 residues in the CDR3. V lost 4 bases, J lost 0 bases, and 11 bases lay in between. The CDR3 region is CASSYNPTSTDTQYF. DNA for the CDR3: TGTGCCAGCAGCTACAATCCCACGAGCACAGATACGCAGTATTTT.

The CDR3 region has the DNA TGTGCCAGCAGCCACTTAGCAGGGGGGAACTCCTACGAGCAGTACTTC. Its translation: CASSHLAGGNSYEQYF. The chain couples TRBV3-1 to TRBJ2-7; TRBD1 is a possible D gene (7 bases). CDR1 is LGHDT and CDR2 is YNNKEL in the germline V gene (reference sequence). This CDR3 contains 16 residues. Trimming shortened V by 3 bases and J by 0 bases, and 15 bases separated the two germline ends.

The rearrangement joins TRBV19 to TRBJ2-3, with D possibly matching TRBD2 (6 bases). CDR3 length equals 15 residues. Germline values: CDR1 LNHDA, CDR2 SQIVND (reference sequence). V was clipped by 6 bases and J by 0 bases, with 13 bases between them. Here the CDR3 DNA reads TGTGCCAGTAGAGAAACCGGGAGTAGCACAGATACGCAGTATTTT. It yields the protein CASRETGSSTDTQYF.

This clonotype was detected a few times. The V call is TRBV9, the J call TRBJ1-5, with no clear D. CDR1 is SGDLS, CDR2 YYNGEE, per germline. The length of the CDR3 is 13 residues. The V gene lost 3 bases and the J gene lost 7 bases, with 11 bases spanning the gap. CDR3: CASSEGGKQPQHF. CDR3 DNA sequence: TGTGCCAGCAGCGAGGGAGGGAAGCAGCCCCAGCATTTT.

The CDR3 protein is CASSQSGEGETQYF. The DNA for the CDR3 is TGTGCCAGCAGTCAGAGCGGGGAAGGCGAGACCCAGTACTTC. The chain joins TRBV27 to TRBJ2-5; 7 nucleotides match TRBD2. In germline, CDR1 is MNHEY, CDR2 SMNVEV (reference sequence). V lost 5 bases to trimming and J lost 5 bases; unmatched junction nucleotides: 8. This CDR3 contains 14 residues.

This clonotype was seen only a few times. This rearrangement joins TRBV12-3 or TRBV12-4 to TRBJ2-5, with TRBD2 as a possible D gene (6 bases). This CDR3 is 14 amino acids long. Trimming stripped 8 bases from V and 3 bases from J, with 16 bases between. The CDR3 nucleotides are TGTGCCAGCCGACCGTCACCGGGAGAAGAGACCCAGTACTTC. Protein: CASRPSPGEETQYF.

The J gene is TRBJ2-5, the V gene TRBV7-9; 11 nucleotides match TRBD1. CDR3 length: 17 residues. J gave up 5 bases and V 4 bases, and 12 bases lay outside the gene matches. From germline, CDR1 is SEHNR and CDR2 FQNEAQ (reference sequence). CDR3 bases: TGTGCCAGCAGCTCCCTCCGGGACAGGGGGAAGAGGGAGACCCAGTACTTC. This codes for CASSSLRDRGKRETQYF.

This clonotype was detected a few times. The rearrangement uses TRBV6-6 and TRBJ2-6; the D gene is possibly TRBD2 (6 bases). Trimming shortened V by 8 bases and J by 0 bases, and 17 bases separated the two germline ends. This CDR3 has 17 residues. Germline CDR1 reads MNHNY; CDR2 reads SVGAGI (reference sequence). This CDR3 reads CASGVLRGISGANVLTF. The CDR3 nucleotides read TGTGCCAGCGGGGTCCTCCGGGGGATCTCTGGGGCCAACGTCCTGACTTTC.

The rearrangement links TRBV6-5 to TRBJ2-2; D unclear. The CDR3 consists of 14 residues. V was clipped by 2 bases and J by 5 bases, with 9 bases between them. Germline V gene lookup returns CDR1 MNHEY and CDR2 SVGAGI. CDR3 loop: CASSYRSPTGELFF. As DNA, the CDR3 is TGTGCCAGCAGTTACCGCAGTCCTACCGGGGAGCTGTTTTTT.

This clonotype was counted ten times or more. The chain carries TRBV5-1 and TRBJ2-6; possibly TRBD2 for D (5 bases). The CDR3 spans 14 residues. Between the trimmed V and J ends, which lost 4 bases and 0 bases, there was a span of 5 bases. Looked up from germline, CDR1 is SGHRS and CDR2 is YFSETQ. CDR3 sequence: CASSAGSGANVLTF. CDR3 coding DNA: TGCGCCAGCAGCGCGGGCTCTGGGGCCAACGTCCTGACTTTC.

The V gene is TRBV12-3 or TRBV12-4, the J gene TRBJ2-3; D remains unclear. The CDR3 spans 17 residues. Trimming left V 8 bases short and J 0 bases short, with 21 bases between. The CDR3 reads CASAPLSRTASTDTQYF. The CDR3 coding sequence is TGTGCCAGCGCGCCCCTCTCCCGGACGGCTAGCACAGATACGCAGTATTTT.

This clonotype came up a few times. The CDR3 region has the DNA TGTGCCAGCAGCTCCAGCGGGGGGGCCGGTACGCAGTATTTT. This translates into CASSSSGGAGTQYF. The chain is built from TRBV7-2 and TRBJ2-3, with 10 bases aligning to TRBD2. This CDR3 spans 14 amino acids. Germline lookup yields CDR1 SGHTA and CDR2 FQGNSA. V dropped 4 bases and J dropped 8; count of bases not matched to a gene: 6.

In this sample, this clonotype turned up many times. The chain uses TRBV6-5 and TRBJ2-1, with 9 bases that match TRBD1. CDR3 length: 16 amino acids. Germline CDR1 reads MNHEY; CDR2 reads SVGAGI. J lost 3 bases, V lost 0 bases, and 3 bases had no gene match. CDR3 sequence reads: CASSYSGTGSYNEQFF. The CDR3 DNA follows: TGTGCCAGCAGTTACTCCGGGACAGGGAGCTACAATGAGCAGTTCTTC.

The V gene is TRBV20-1, the J gene TRBJ1-5, with a tentative D call TRBD1 (5 bases). The CDR3 consists of 21 residues. The V end lost 5 bases, the J end lost 0 bases, and 32 bases lay between the germline ends. The germline CDR1 and CDR2 sequences are DFQATT and SNEGSKA (reference sequence). Written as DNA, the CDR3 is TGCAGTGCTCCTACTAACCTCGGGACGGTGAGTTCCAGGTATAGCAATCAGCCCCAGCATTTT. Translating gives CSAPTNLGTVSSRYSNQPQHF.

The chain's CDR3 is CASSPPGEILGNEQFF. The CDR3 coding sequence is TGTGCCAGCAGCCCACCGGGGGAGATTTTGGGCAATGAGCAGTTCTTC. The rearrangement links TRBV7-9 to TRBJ2-1; possible D gene TRBD2, 6 bases. Germline V gene lookup returns CDR1 SEHNR and CDR2 FQNEAQ (reference sequence). This CDR3 has 16 residues. The germline V and J ends were trimmed by 5 bases and 6 bases, with 20 bases remaining between them.

This clonotype was seen only a few times. The genes are TRBV12-3 or TRBV12-4 and TRBJ2-1; TRBD2 matches at 14 bases. There are 16 residues in the CDR3. V gave up 5 bases and J gave up 9 bases; unmatched junction bases: 9. The CDR3 spells CASSRMTSGRASEQFF. DNA for the CDR3: TGTGCCAGCAGTCGGATGACTAGCGGGAGGGCGTCTGAGCAGTTCTTC.

This chain connects TRBV5-6 to TRBJ2-1; D remains ambiguous. The CDR3 covers 11 residues. Germline-derived CDR1 and CDR2 are SGHDT and YYEEEE. V dropped 1 base and J dropped 9 bases, with 5 bases sitting between them. The CDR3, as DNA: TGTGCCAGCAGCTTGAATGTTGAGCAGTTCTTC. As protein: CASSLNVEQFF.

This clonotype was seen only a few times. This chain uses TRBV5-6 with TRBJ1-1; D is perhaps TRBD1 (5 bases). V lost 2 bases and J 5 bases, leaving 16 bases between the germline ends. The CDR3 loop spans 15 amino acids. CDR1 is SGHDT and CDR2 is YYEEEE in the germline V gene. The CDR3 DNA reads TGTGCCAGCAGCTTTTTTACCAGGGAGATAACTGAAGCTTTCTTT. It translates to CASSFFTREITEAFF.

This clonotype was detected only a few times. This chain uses TRBV7-2 with TRBJ2-1, with no clear D. Germline assignment: CDR1 SGHTA and CDR2 FQGNSA. The V end lost 1 base, the J end lost 3 bases, and 10 bases lay between the germline ends. This CDR3 is built from 15 residues. CDR3 protein: CASSLESVNYNEQFF. For the CDR3, the DNA is TGTGCCAGCAGCTTAGAGTCAGTAAACTACAATGAGCAGTTCTTC.